This record covers a single TCR beta chain. Antigen specificity is unknown. This sample is drawn from a study of a mutant IDH1 vaccine in newly diagnosed glioma. Notes on the study in general: Pseudoprogression appeared independent of alterations in top peripheral clonotypes.

Trimming removed 3 bases from V and 7 bases from J, with 13 bases in between. The CDR3 runs to 14 residues. Germline CDR1 and CDR2: LNHDA and SQIVND (reference sequence). The repertoire was sequenced with immunoSEQ multiplex PCR; TCRdb's copy has only in-frame clones and lacks some. The data hold roughly 72,000 clones, with roughly 90% observed a single time. Time point indicated: week 5, during vaccination. All doses held 300 ug of mutant IDH1 20-mer peptide, with topical imiquimod. This chain joins TRBV19 and TRBJ2-4; D may be TRBD2 (6 bases). The sample in question was PBMCs, obtained from a glioma patient whose treatment included an IDH1 peptide vaccine. This TCR derives from a woman in her fifties or sixties with glioma. In DNA form, the CDR3 reads TGTGCCAGTAGTATGGATGCGGGGAGGAACATTCAGTACTTC. As protein: CASSMDAGRNIQYF.